Listed below are T cell receptor beta chains from one sample, sequenced in a study of technical replicates of blood from a handful of donors. Data came from immunoSEQ multiplex PCR; TCRdb stores just in-frame clones and leaves some out. Of 79,000 or so clones in the sample, about 96% are singletons; the top ten hold roughly 0.34%. The sequenced sample consisted of T cells isolated from PBMCs. The receptors were sampled from a human donor in good health. The CDR3 runs from the conserved cysteine through the conserved F or W. The D gene is left open where the match is weak. The size of a clone is reported for some rows only, either as once, few or many, or as a class for expanded clones.

cdr3_aa	cdr3_nt	j_call	d_call	clone_size	v_call
CASSLQAGASTDTQYF	TGCGCCAGCAGCTTACAAGCGGGAGCTAGCACAGATACGCAGTATTTT	TRBJ2-3	TRBD2	.	TRBV5-1
CAILGGLGDGYTF	TGTGCCATCCTCGGGGGGCTTGGCGATGGCTACACCTTC	TRBJ1-2	.	once	TRBV6-1
CASSFLQGLGVVQETQYF	TGTGCCAGCAGTTTCCTACAGGGGCTCGGGGTCGTACAAGAGACCCAGTACTTC	TRBJ2-5	TRBD1	.	TRBV27
CASSSQGLAVNYNEQFF	TGTGCCAGCAGCTCTCAAGGACTAGCGGTAAACTACAATGAGCAGTTCTTC	TRBJ2-1	TRBD2	.	TRBV7-2
CAWSYLFGETQYF	TGTGCCTGGAGTTACCTATTCGGAGAGACCCAGTACTTC	TRBJ2-5	.	.	TRBV30
CASSLTATYEQYF	TGCGCCAGCAGCTTGACAGCTACCTACGAGCAGTACTTC	TRBJ2-7	.	.	TRBV5-1
CASSETGTTSTDTQYF	TGTGCCAGCAGCGAGACCGGGACTACTAGCACAGATACGCAGTATTTT	TRBJ2-3	TRBD2	.	TRBV9
CARLQATEAFF	TGTGCCCGCCTGCAAGCAACTGAAGCTTTCTTT	TRBJ1-1	.	.	TRBV6-1
CASSLDLYSGANVLTF	TGTGCCAGCAGCTTAGATCTGTACTCTGGGGCCAACGTCCTGACTTTC	TRBJ2-6	.	.	TRBV11-2
CASSSPVSSTDTQYF	TGTGCCAGCAGCTCCCCCGTGTCTAGCACAGATACGCAGTATTTT	TRBJ2-3	.	.	TRBV7-3
CASSTRDSKLNTEAFF	TGTGCCAGCAGCACACGGGACAGCAAATTGAACACTGAAGCTTTCTTT	TRBJ1-1	TRBD1	once	TRBV5-5
CASSSLAGVLYEQYF	TGTGCCAGCAGTAGTCTAGCGGGAGTGCTGTACGAGCAGTACTTC	TRBJ2-7	TRBD2	.	TRBV6-1
CAISESQGNQPQHF	TGTGCCATCAGTGAGTCTCAGGGCAATCAGCCCCAGCATTTT	TRBJ1-5	.	.	TRBV10-3
CASSQDPTETAEAEAFF	TGCGCCAGCAGCCAAGACCCAACCGAGACGGCGGAAGCTGAAGCTTTCTTT	TRBJ1-1	.	.	TRBV4-1
CASSFGEKLFF	TGTGCCAGCAGTTTTGGCGAAAAACTGTTTTTT	TRBJ1-4	.	.	TRBV28
CASSHKETGGQPQHF	TGCGCCAGCAGCCACAAAGAGACAGGGGGTCAGCCCCAGCATTTT	TRBJ1-5	TRBD1	once	TRBV4-1
CASSAGGEGTEAFF	TGTGCCAGCAGCGCAGGGGGCGAGGGCACTGAAGCTTTCTTT	TRBJ1-1	TRBD1	.	TRBV9
CASSHGQLHSGNTIYF	TGTGCCAGCAGCCATGGACAGCTTCACTCTGGAAACACCATATATTTT	TRBJ1-3	.	.	TRBV7-9
CASSLSRGFSTEAFF	TGTGCCAGCAGCCTAAGCAGGGGTTTTAGTACTGAAGCTTTCTTT	TRBJ1-1	.	.	TRBV7-9
CASGNSLNTEAFF	TGTGCCAGCGGCAACAGCCTCAACACTGAAGCTTTCTTT	TRBJ1-1	.	few	TRBV27
CASSLGGTVPGNTIYF	TGTGCCAGCAGCTTAGGAGGGACAGTACCTGGAAACACCATATATTTT	TRBJ1-3	TRBD1	.	TRBV7-6
CASSLTGGRDTEAFF	TGTGCCAGCAGCTTGACTGGGGGCAGAGACACTGAAGCTTTCTTT	TRBJ1-1	.	.	TRBV5-8
CSVEREGPTEDTQYF	TGCAGCGTTGAGCGGGAGGGCCCGACAGAAGATACGCAGTATTTT	TRBJ2-3	TRBD2	.	TRBV29-1
CAMRAGVENEQFF	TGTGCCATGAGGGCGGGAGTCGAAAATGAGCAGTTCTTC	TRBJ2-1	TRBD2	.	TRBV10-3
CASSWTSGRTQFF	TGTGCCAGCAGCTGGACTAGCGGGAGGACACAGTTCTTC	TRBJ2-1	TRBD2	.	TRBV11-3
CASSYNRVSEQYF	TGTGCCAGCAGTTATAACAGGGTGAGCGAGCAGTACTTC	TRBJ2-7	.	.	TRBV6-5
CASSPLDRVNQPQHF	TGTGCCAGCAGCCCACTCGACAGGGTCAATCAGCCCCAGCATTTT	TRBJ1-5	TRBD1	.	TRBV2
CASSQPGLAGVGETQYF	TGTGCCAGCAGCCAGCCGGGACTAGCGGGAGTAGGGGAGACCCAGTACTTC	TRBJ2-5	TRBD2	.	TRBV7-9